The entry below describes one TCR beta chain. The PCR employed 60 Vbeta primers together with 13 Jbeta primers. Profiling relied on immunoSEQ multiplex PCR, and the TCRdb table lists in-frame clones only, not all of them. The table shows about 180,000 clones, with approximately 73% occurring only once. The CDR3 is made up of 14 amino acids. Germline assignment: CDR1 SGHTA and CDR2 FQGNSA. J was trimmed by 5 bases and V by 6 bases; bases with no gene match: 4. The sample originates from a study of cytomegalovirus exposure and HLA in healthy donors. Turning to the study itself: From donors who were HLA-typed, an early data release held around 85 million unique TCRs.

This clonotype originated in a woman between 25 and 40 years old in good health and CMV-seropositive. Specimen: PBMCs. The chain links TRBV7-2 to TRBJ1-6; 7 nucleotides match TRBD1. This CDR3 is CASRSTGDNSPLHF. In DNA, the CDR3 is TGTGCCAGCAGATCCACAGGGGATAATTCACCCCTCCACTTT.